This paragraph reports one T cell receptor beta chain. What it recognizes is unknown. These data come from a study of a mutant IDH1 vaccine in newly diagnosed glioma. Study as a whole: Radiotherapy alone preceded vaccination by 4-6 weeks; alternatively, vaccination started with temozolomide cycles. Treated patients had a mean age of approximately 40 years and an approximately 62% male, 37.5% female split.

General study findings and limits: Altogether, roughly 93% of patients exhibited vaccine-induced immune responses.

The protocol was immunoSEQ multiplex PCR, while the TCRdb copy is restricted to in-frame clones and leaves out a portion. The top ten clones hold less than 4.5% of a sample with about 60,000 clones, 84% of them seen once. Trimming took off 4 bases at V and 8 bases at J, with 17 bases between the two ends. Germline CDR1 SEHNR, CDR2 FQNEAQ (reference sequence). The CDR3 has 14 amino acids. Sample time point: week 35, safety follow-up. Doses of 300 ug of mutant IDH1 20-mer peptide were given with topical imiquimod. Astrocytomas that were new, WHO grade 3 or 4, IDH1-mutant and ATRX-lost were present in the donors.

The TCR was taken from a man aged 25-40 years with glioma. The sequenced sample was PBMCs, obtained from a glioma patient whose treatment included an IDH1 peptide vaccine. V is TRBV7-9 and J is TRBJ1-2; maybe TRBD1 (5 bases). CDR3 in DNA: TGTGCCAGCAGCTCCCTCCGGACACTCTTAGGCTACACCTTC. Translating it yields CASSSLRTLLGYTF. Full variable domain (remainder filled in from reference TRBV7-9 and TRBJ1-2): DTGVSQNPRHKITKRGQNVTFRCDPISEHNRLYWYRQTLGQGPEFLTYFQNEAQLEKSRLLSDRFSAERPKGSFSTLEIQRTEQGDSAMYLCASSSLRTLLGYTFGSGTRLTVV.